Presented here are 20 T cell receptor beta chains from one specimen sequenced in a study of shared clonotypes between healthy human individuals. TCRdb's copy holds only in-frame clones and misses some; the assay was immunoSEQ multiplex PCR. The repertoire holds 2 million to 2.5 million clones, with approximately 95% as singletons. Material: naive CD4+ T cells sorted from blood. The subset denotes: CD45RA+ positively selected. The receptors stem from a man aged 18 to 30 in good health.

The chain joins TRBV11-1 to TRBJ1-1; D gene uncertain. Trimming stripped 3 bases from V and 7 bases from J, with 12 bases between. CDR3 length: 13 amino acids. The germline gives CDR1 SGHAT, CDR2 FQDESV (reference sequence). The CDR3 DNA sequence: TGTGCCAGCAGCTTTTCGGACGGTTATGAAGCTTTCTTT. Its protein product is CASSFSDGYEAFF.

CDR3 amino acids: CASSVEHLAADTQYF. CDR3 DNA sequence: TGTGCCAGCAGCGTAGAACACCTAGCAGCAGATACGCAGTATTTT. V is TRBV9 and J is TRBJ2-3, with a tentative D call TRBD2 (5 bases). V gave up 0 bases and J gave up 4 bases, with 12 bases separating them. The germline V gene encodes CDR1 SGDLS and CDR2 YYNGEE. The CDR3 runs 15 residues. The full variable domain, rest sourced from reference TRBV9 and TRBJ2-3, is DSGVTQTPKHLITATGQRVTLRCSPRSGDLSVYWYQQSLDQGLQFLIQYYNGEERAKGNILERFSAQQFPDLHSELNLSSLELGDSALYFCASSVEHLAADTQYFGPGTRLTVL.

This clone came up a few times. The chain is built from TRBV21-1 and TRBJ1-5. TRBV21-1 is marked as a pseudogene. This CDR3 is built from 16 residues. Here the CDR3 DNA reads TGTGCCAGCAGCAAAGGATGGGTTTCTAGCAATCAGCCCCAGCATTTT. Its translation is CASSKGWVSSNQPQHF.

To note about this clone: A clone one base away is much larger, so this may be a read error. Other DNA sequences in this sample translate to the same CDR3. J is TRBJ2-5 and V is TRBV5-5; unclear D gene. Per the germline V gene, CDR1 is SGHKS and CDR2 is YYEKEE (reference sequence). The CDR3 sequence is 11 residues long. Trimming removed 3 bases from V and 1 base from J, with 1 base in between. The CDR3 protein is CASSSQETQYF. The DNA for the CDR3 is TGTGCCAGCAGCTCCCAAGAGACCCAGTACTTC. The full variable domain, completed using reference TRBV5-5 and TRBJ2-5, is DAGVTQSPTHLIKTRGQQVTLRCSPISGHKSVSWYQQVLGQGPQFIFQYYEKEERGRGNFPDRFSARQFPNYSSELNVNALLLGDSALYLCASSSQETQYFGPGTRLLVL.

V usage is TRBV29-1 and J usage is TRBJ2-3; TRBD1 matches at 8 bases. V lost 1 base and J lost 4; bases outside the gene matches: 4. Germline V gene sequence: CDR1 SQVTM, CDR2 ANQGSEA. The CDR3 runs 14 residues. This CDR3 is CSVEVNRGADTQYF. In nucleotides, the CDR3 is TGCAGCGTTGAAGTTAACAGGGGGGCAGATACGCAGTATTTT.

Many counts were recorded for this clone. This chain connects TRBV15 to TRBJ2-3, with 10 bases lining up with TRBD2. The CDR3 contains 13 residues. CDR1 LNHNV and CDR2 YYDKDF come from the germline V gene (reference sequence). J lost 6 bases, V lost 9 bases, and 6 bases had no gene match. CDR3 sequence reads: CATSGRQGDTQYF. The DNA for the CDR3 is TGTGCCACTAGCGGGAGGCAAGGGGATACGCAGTATTTT.

The chain has TRBV7-2 and TRBJ1-2; D unclear. V dropped 1 base and J dropped 4 bases, with 10 bases sitting between them. The CDR3 extends over 14 amino acids. Germline CDR1 SGHTA, CDR2 FQGNSA. The CDR3 spells CASSLVTVSYGYTF. The DNA of the CDR3 is TGTGCCAGCAGCTTAGTAACGGTGTCCTATGGCTACACCTTC.

This clone was observed once. The rearrangement uses TRBV11-2 and TRBJ2-1, with D perhaps TRBD2 (6 bases). CDR3 length: 15 residues. V lost 2 bases, J lost 1 base, and 9 bases lay in between. CDR1 is SGHAT, CDR2 FQNNGV, per germline. The CDR3 sequence: CASSLSEGSYNEQFF. The CDR3 coding sequence is TGTGCCAGCAGCTTATCGGAGGGATCCTACAATGAGCAGTTCTTC.

The chain is built from TRBV6-6 and TRBJ2-1; D gene uncertain. The germline gives CDR1 MNHNY, CDR2 SVGAGI (reference sequence). The CDR3 runs to 14 residues. Trimming left V 6 bases short and J 1 base short, with 10 bases between. The DNA of the CDR3 is TGTGCCAGCAGGGTGGGTAGGTCCTACAATGAGCAGTTCTTC. This codes for CASRVGRSYNEQFF.

CDR3 nucleotides: TGTGCCAGCAGCCCCCAGCGGGAGGTCACAGATACGCAGTATTTT. Translated: CASSPQREVTDTQYF. The V and J genes are TRBV7-2 and TRBJ2-3, with 9 bases lining up with TRBD2. Germline values: CDR1 SGHTA, CDR2 FQGNSA. The CDR3 has 15 amino acids. The V gene end was trimmed by 5 bases and the J gene end by 2 bases; junction bases not matched to a gene: 5.

Comments on this clone: This CDR3 is also generated by other DNA sequences in the sample. The genes are TRBV11-2 and TRBJ1-2, with TRBD1 matching over 8 bases. The CDR3 is made up of 13 amino acids. V shed 6 bases and J 5 bases; nucleotides not matched to a gene: 5. CDR1 and CDR2 (germline): SGHAT, FQNNGV. The DNA of the CDR3 is TGTGCCAGCAGTCACGGACAGGGATATGGCTACACCTTC. Translated: CASSHGQGYGYTF. Drawing the rest from reference TRBV11-2 and TRBJ1-2, the complete variable domain is EAGVAQSPRYKIIEKRQSVAFWCNPISGHATLYWYQQILGQGPKLLIQFQNNGVVDDSQLPKDRFSAERLKGVDSTLKIQPAKLEDSAVYLCASSHGQGYGYTFGSGTRLTVV.

The chain is built from TRBV28 and TRBJ1-1, with 10 nucleotides matching TRBD1. Germline CDR1 MDHEN, CDR2 SYDVKM. This CDR3 comprises 14 residues. V lost 6 bases and J lost 8; bases outside the gene matches: 9. CDR3 amino acids: CASSLGGQGTEAFF. The CDR3 coding sequence is TGTGCCAGCAGCCTAGGGGGACAGGGGACAGAAGCTTTCTTT.

The V and J genes are TRBV5-6 and TRBJ2-3; 9 bases fit TRBD2. The V segment lost 4 bases and the J segment 4 bases; nucleotides outside the gene matches: 4. The CDR3 has 14 amino acids. Germline V gene sequence: CDR1 SGHDT, CDR2 YYEEEE. CDR3 nucleotide sequence: TGTGCCAGCAGCCCAGTAGCGGGAGCAGATACGCAGTATTTT. Amino acids: CASSPVAGADTQYF.

The chain carries TRBV2 and TRBJ1-1; D gene unclear. V gave up 6 bases and J gave up 4 bases, with 12 bases separating them. The CDR3 covers 13 residues. Germline V gene sequence: CDR1 SNHLY, CDR2 FYNNEI. DNA of the CDR3: TGTGCCAGCAGCCGGGTGGAGGGCACTGAAGCTTTCTTT. Protein product: CASSRVEGTEAFF.

For this clone: Other DNA variants within this sample encode the same CDR3. The CDR3 DNA sequence: TGTGCCAGCAGCTTGACTAGCGGGGGCACCACAGATACGCAGTATTTT. This gives the protein CASSLTSGGTTDTQYF. The chain recombines TRBV7-3 with TRBJ2-3; 12 positions match TRBD2. The CDR3 has 16 residues. CDR1 and CDR2 from the germline V gene are SGHTA and FQGTGA. J lost 2 bases, V lost 3 bases, and 3 bases had no gene match.

The chain has TRBV13 and TRBJ2-5; D is uncertain. This CDR3 has 15 amino acids. V gave up 3 bases and J gave up 2 bases, with 13 bases separating them. Per the germline V gene, CDR1 is PRHDT and CDR2 is FYEKMQ (reference sequence). CDR3 DNA: TGTGCCAGCAGCTTTGGTGTTGGGCCTCAAGAGACCCAGTACTTC. It specifies CASSFGVGPQETQYF.

The chain joins TRBV2 to TRBJ2-5; D is perhaps TRBD1 (5 bases). V lost 4 bases and J lost 4, with 13 bases in between. Per germline, CDR1 SNHLY and CDR2 FYNNEI. This CDR3 is 14 amino acids long. The CDR3: CASSGGQIGETQYF. The CDR3, as DNA: TGTGCCAGCAGTGGAGGACAAATTGGAGAGACCCAGTACTTC. The whole variable domain, filled in from reference TRBV2 and TRBJ2-5, reads EPEVTQTPSHQVTQMGQEVILRCVPISNHLYFYWYRQILGQKVEFLVSFYNNEISEKSEIFDDQFSVERPDGSNFTLKIRSTKLEDSAMYFCASSGGQIGETQYFGPGTRLLVL.

The CDR3 DNA reads TGCGCCAGCAGCTTAGCGGGAGGGCCCGGAGGCACAGATACGCAGTATTTT. It yields the protein CASSLAGGPGGTDTQYF. The chain carries TRBV5-1 and TRBJ2-3; TRBD2 agrees at 10 bases. CDR3 length: 17 amino acids. Germline V gene data show CDR1 as SGHRS and CDR2 as YFSETQ. V shed 2 bases and J 1 base; nucleotides not matched to a gene: 7.

Only one count was recorded for this clone. This sequence joins TRBV10-2 and TRBJ1-5, with TRBD1 as a possible D gene (6 bases). The length of the CDR3 is 15 residues. Germline CDR1 and CDR2: WSHSY and SAAADI. Trimming took off 3 bases at V and 1 base at J, with 10 bases between the two ends. CDR3 amino acids: CASSETGSSNQPQHF. The DNA for the CDR3 is TGCGCCAGCAGTGAAACAGGGTCAAGCAATCAGCCCCAGCATTTT.

The chain recombines TRBV7-9 with TRBJ2-6; maybe TRBD2 (5 bases). CDR1 is SEHNR and CDR2 is FQNEAQ in the germline V gene (reference sequence). There are 15 residues in the CDR3. V gave up 5 bases and J gave up 4 bases, with 12 bases separating them. DNA for the CDR3: TGTGCCAGCAGCCGCCCGGGGATAGGGGCCAACGTCCTGACTTTC. As protein: CASSRPGIGANVLTF.